This T cell receptor beta chain was sequenced for a study of glioma-infiltrating T cells listed by TCRdb under 2016. In terms of the full investigation: TCR alpha- and beta-chain repertoires were sequenced from glioma tissue, non-neoplastic brain tissue and matched peripheral blood mononuclear cells. To measure divergence between tissue and blood T-cell populations, each tissue-infiltrating repertoire was compared with the peripheral blood repertoire of the same patient. The paired cohort was made up of three low-grade glioma patients, about 8 primary glioblastoma patients and three non-glioma patients who contributed non-neoplastic brain tissue.

What the research found in general, with its limitations: Group comparisons were based on small numbers of patients: three non-neoplastic, three low-grade glioma and eight glioblastoma patients. VJ-independent divergence between tissue and blood was lower than expected in non-neoplastic patients but higher than expected in all gliomas, particularly low-grade gliomas. Tissue and blood shared very few CDR3 sequences, a result attributed to high CDR3 diversity and limited sampling.

The iRepertoire nested amplicon-rescue multiplex PCR (arm-PCR) platform was used to amplify TCR alpha and beta CDR3 regions from RNA. The input for one-step reverse transcription and amplification was roughly 100-450 ng of either tissue mRNA or PBMC total RNA. Following bead purification, Illumina adapters were added through a secondary multiplex PCR, and the libraries were then gel-purified between 200 and 400 bp. Demultiplexing relied on internal 6-nucleotide barcodes carried by the libraries. The libraries were sequenced on an Illumina MiSeq using 2x220 or 2x250 nucleotide paired-end reads. On the study's bioinformatics: Paired reads were merged using FLASH 1.2.11 and aligned with BWA-MEM to the GRCh37 human genome, and TRA and TRB reads were then extracted. An IMGT-derived reference of cassette sequences and CDR3 motifs, with pseudogenes included, was used for V and J assignment. Reads were translated in three frames, and productive CDR3s were defined by a C…FGXG motif without stop codons. Clonotypes were defined as unique combinations of V-J cassette pair and CDR3 amino acid sequence. Filtering of reads was based on Hamming distance, with the threshold set by the sequence error rate of each sample in mapped regions. In TCRdb, the public reads were trimmed at Q25 with fastp and aligned with MiXCR, with productive beta chains retained. CDR3 protein duplicates are merged, each entry listing the most common genes and DNA. These V and J calls rely on TCRdb rather than the paper's analysis. The sample includes roughly 42,000 distinct CDR3 sequences, with more than 20% observed a single time. Roughly 7% of the sample rests with the top ten.

The junction carries 22 bases between V and J, which are trimmed by 1 base and 1 base respectively. The germline V gene (reference sequence) gives CDR1 as SEHNR and CDR2 as FQNEAQ. The CDR3 starts with the cysteine, ends with the phenylalanine, and has 19 residues. Only CDR3 DNA remains: 57 bases, in frame from the first base. This clonotype has at least ten counts. This receptor's antigen is unknown. No qualities accompany the bases; no much larger clone lies one base away. The V gene is TRBV7-9 and the J gene is TRBJ1-2; the D gene is perhaps TRBD1, on 5 matching bases. Sequenced: glioma tissue, nonneoplastic brain tissue, or PBMCs (not recorded which). This sequence originates from a human donor with low-grade glioma or glioblastoma, undergoing nonglioma brain surgery, or in good health (not recorded which). The DNA sequence reads TGTGCCAGCAGCTTAGACCCGTTACCGGGACTAGCTGATAACTATGGCTACACCTTC. The encoded protein is CASSLDPLPGLADNYGYTF.